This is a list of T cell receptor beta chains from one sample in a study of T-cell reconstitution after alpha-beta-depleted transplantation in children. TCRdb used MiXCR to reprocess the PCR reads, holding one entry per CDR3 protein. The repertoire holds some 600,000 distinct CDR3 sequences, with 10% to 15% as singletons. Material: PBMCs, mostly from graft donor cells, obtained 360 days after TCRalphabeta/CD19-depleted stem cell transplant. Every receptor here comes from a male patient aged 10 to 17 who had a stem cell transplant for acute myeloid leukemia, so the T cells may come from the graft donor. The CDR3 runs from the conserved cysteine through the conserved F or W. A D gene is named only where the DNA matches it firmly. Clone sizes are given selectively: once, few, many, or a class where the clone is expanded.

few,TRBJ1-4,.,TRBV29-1,TGCAGCGTTGGGGGGGGCCCTGGAAATGAAAAACTGTTTTTT,CSVGGGPGNEKLFF
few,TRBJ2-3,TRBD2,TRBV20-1,TGCAGTGCTAGTTTACTAGCGGGAGGGGATACGCAGTATTTT,CSASLLAGGDTQYF
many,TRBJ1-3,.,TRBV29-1,TGCAGCGTTGATGGGAGCAGCTCTGGAAACACCATATATTTT,CSVDGSSSGNTIYF
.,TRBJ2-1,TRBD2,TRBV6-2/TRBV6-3,TGTGCCAGCAGACAAAGCGGGACTCTTCAACATCGGGAGCAGTTCTTC,CASRQSGTLQHREQFF
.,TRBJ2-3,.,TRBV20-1,TGCAGTGCAGGCGGGATAGCGGCTTCTCTCACAGATACGCAGTATTTT,CSAGGIAASLTDTQYF
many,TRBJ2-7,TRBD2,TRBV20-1,TGCAGTGCTAGCGCTCCCGGAGGCGGGAGCTCCTACGAGCAGTACTTC,CSASAPGGGSSYEQYF
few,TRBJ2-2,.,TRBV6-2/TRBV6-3,TGTGCCAGCAGTTACAGGACGGAGGTCACCGGGGAGCTGTTTTTT,CASSYRTEVTGELFF
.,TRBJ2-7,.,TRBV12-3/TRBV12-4,TGTGCCAGCCGTGTGGGGGGACCTACCTACGAGCAGTACTTC,CASRVGGPTYEQYF
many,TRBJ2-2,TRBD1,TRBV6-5,TGTGCCAGCAGTTACTCGAGCACAGGGGGCTTCACCGGGGAGCTGTTTTTT,CASSYSSTGGFTGELFF
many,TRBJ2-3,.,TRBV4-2,TGTGCCAGCAGCCAAGATTTATACTCTGATAGCACAGATACGCAGTATTTT,CASSQDLYSDSTDTQYF
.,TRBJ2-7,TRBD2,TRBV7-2,TGTGCCAGCAGCTACGGGACTAGCGGGAATAACGAGCAGTACTTC,CASSYGTSGNNEQYF
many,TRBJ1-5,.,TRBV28,TGTGCCAGCAGTAAAGATCAGCCCCAGCATTTT,CASSKDQPQHF
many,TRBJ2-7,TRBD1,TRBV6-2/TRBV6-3,TGTGCCAGCAGCCGTACCGGGACAGGGTGGCCCGAGCAGTACTTC,CASSRTGTGWPEQYF
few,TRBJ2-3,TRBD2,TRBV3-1,TGTGCCAGCAGCCAAGCGCCGGGACTAGCGAGTACAGATACGCAGTATTTT,CASSQAPGLASTDTQYF
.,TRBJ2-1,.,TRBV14,TGTGCCAGCAGCCAAGCCGGTGGACAGAACAATGAGCAGTTCTTC,CASSQAGGQNNEQFF
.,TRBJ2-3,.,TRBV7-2,TGTGCCAGCCAATTCGACGGGGGCACAGATACGCAGTATTTT,CASQFDGGTDTQYF
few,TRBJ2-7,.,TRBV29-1,TGCAGCGTTGCATCTAGGGCAGCGTACGAGCAGTACTTC,CSVASRAAYEQYF
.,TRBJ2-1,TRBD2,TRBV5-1,TGCGCCAGCAGCTTGGCTTGGCTAGCGGGAGCGCTGAGCTCCTACAATGAGCAGTTCTTC,CASSLAWLAGALSSYNEQFF
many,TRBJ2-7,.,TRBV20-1,TGCAGTGCTAGATGGGAGATCCCCTACGAGCAGTACTTC,CSARWEIPYEQYF
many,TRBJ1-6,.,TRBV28,TGTGCCAGCAGTCCTCTCCTGGCAGGGGTGGGTTCACCCCTCCACTTT,CASSPLLAGVGSPLHF
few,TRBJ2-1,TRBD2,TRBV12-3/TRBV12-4,TGTGCCAGCAGCAACTCCGGGACTAGCGGGAGGGTCTCCTACAATGAGCAGTTCTTC,CASSNSGTSGRVSYNEQFF
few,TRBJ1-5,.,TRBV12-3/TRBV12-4,TGTGCCAGCAGTTTAGGCCGGCGTCAGCCCCAGCATTTT,CASSLGRRQPQHF
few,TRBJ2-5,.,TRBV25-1,TGTGCCAGCAGCCTGAATGGACTGCCATTCCAAGAGACCCAGTACTTC,CASSLNGLPFQETQYF
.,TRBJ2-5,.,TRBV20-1,TGCAGTGCTCCGGACCTTGTTTCTCTATTGACCCAGTACTTC,CSAPDLVSLLTQYF
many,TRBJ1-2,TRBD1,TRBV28,TGTGCCAGCAGTTTCACCGACAGGGGGCCCACTTATGGCTACACCTTC,CASSFTDRGPTYGYTF
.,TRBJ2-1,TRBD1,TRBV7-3,TGTGCCAGCAGCACCCTTACCGGGACAGGAAACTCCAATGAGCAGTTCTTC,CASSTLTGTGNSNEQFF
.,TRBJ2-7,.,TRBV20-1,TGCAGTGCTAGAGTTGGCTTAACCACTGACTACGAGCAGTACTTC,CSARVGLTTDYEQYF
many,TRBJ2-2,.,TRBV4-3,TGCGCCAGCAGCCCCCGAGGCGGGACAACCACCGGGGAGCTGTTTTTT,CASSPRGGTTTGELFF
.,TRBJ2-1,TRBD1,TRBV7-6,TGTGCCAGCAGCTTAAGGCCTAGAGTGGGGAGACAGGGGGACAATGAGCAGTTCTTC,CASSLRPRVGRQGDNEQFF
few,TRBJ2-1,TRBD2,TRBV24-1,TGTGCCACCAGTGATTCAAAACTAGCGGCTTTCTACAATGAGCAGTTCTTC,CATSDSKLAAFYNEQFF
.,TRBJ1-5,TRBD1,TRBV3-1,TGTGCCTGCAGCAAACAGGGGGCTCGGAATCAGCCCCAGCATTTT,CACSKQGARNQPQHF
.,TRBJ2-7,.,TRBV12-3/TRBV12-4,TGTGCCAGCAGTTTAGCGGCTTTGGACATCCCCTACGAGCGGTACTTC,CASSLAALDIPYERYF
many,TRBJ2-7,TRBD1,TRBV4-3,TGCGCCAGCAGCCTGACCCGAGGACAGGGGTACGAGCAGTACTTC,CASSLTRGQGYEQYF
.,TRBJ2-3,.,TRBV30,TGTGCCTGGAGTGTAGGTGAATCTAGCACAGATACGCAGTATTTT,CAWSVGESSTDTQYF
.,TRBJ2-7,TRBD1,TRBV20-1,TGCAGTGCTAGGGATGCTGACCGGGACAGGGACGACTACGAGCAGTACTTC,CSARDADRDRDDYEQYF
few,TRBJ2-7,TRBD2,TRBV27,TGTGCCAGCAGTTTATCTGTAGCGGGAGGGCCCTTGGGGGAGCAGTACTTC,CASSLSVAGGPLGEQYF
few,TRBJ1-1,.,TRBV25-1,TGTGCCAGCGGACCGGGTGAAGCTTTCTTT,CASGPGEAFF
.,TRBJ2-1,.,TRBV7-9,TGTGCCAGCAGCTTAGCAGGCCAATCTCGCAATGAGCAGTTCTTC,CASSLAGQSRNEQFF
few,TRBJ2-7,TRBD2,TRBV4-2,TGTGCCAGCAGCCAAGATCTGGAACTAGCGGGAGGGCAGGGACTCTACGAGCAGTACTTC,CASSQDLELAGGQGLYEQYF
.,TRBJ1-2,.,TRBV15,TGTGCCACCAGCAGAGCCATATTGACCGGAAGGGGAGTCTATGGCTACACCTTC,CATSRAILTGRGVYGYTF
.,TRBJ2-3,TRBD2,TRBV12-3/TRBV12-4,TGTGCCAGCAGTCCCCGTGGAGCGGGAGGGACTGCAGATACGCAGTATTTT,CASSPRGAGGTADTQYF
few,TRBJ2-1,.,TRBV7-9,TGTGCCAGCAGCGGTCAGGTAAATGAGCAGTTCTTC,CASSGQVNEQFF
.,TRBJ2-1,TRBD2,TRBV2,TGTGCCAGCTTGGGGCAGGGAGGGCCGAGCTCCTACAATGAGCAGTTCTTC,CASLGQGGPSSYNEQFF
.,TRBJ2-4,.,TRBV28,TGTGCCAGCAGTTTATCGGTCCAGAACACCTTAGCCAAAAACATTCAGTACTTC,CASSLSVQNTLAKNIQYF